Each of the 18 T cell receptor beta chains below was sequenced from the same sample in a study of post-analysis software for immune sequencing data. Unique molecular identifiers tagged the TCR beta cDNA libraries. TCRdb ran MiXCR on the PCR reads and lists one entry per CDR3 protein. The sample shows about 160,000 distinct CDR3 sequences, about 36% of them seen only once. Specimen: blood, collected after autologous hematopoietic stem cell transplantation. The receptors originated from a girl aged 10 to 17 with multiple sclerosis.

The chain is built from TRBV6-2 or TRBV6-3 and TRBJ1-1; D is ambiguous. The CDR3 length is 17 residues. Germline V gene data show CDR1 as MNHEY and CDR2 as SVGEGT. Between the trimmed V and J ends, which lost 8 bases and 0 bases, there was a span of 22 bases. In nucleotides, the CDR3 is TGTGCCAGCGTGGGCGGCTTGGGTGGTCTAATGAACACTGAAGCTTTCTTT. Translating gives CASVGGLGGLMNTEAFF.

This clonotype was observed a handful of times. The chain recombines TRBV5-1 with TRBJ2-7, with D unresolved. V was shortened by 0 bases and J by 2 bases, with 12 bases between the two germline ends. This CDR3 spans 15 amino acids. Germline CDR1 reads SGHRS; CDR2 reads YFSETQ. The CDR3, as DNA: TGCGCCAGCAGCTTGGCAGCAGTTTCTACCTACGAGCAGTACTTC. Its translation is CASSLAAVSTYEQYF. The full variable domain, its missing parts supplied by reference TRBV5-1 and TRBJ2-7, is KAGVTQTPRYLIKTRGQQVTLSCSPISGHRSVSWYQQTPGQGLQFLFEYFSETQRNKGNFPGRFSGRQFSNSRSEMNVSTLELGDSALYLCASSLAAVSTYEQYFGPGTRLTVT.

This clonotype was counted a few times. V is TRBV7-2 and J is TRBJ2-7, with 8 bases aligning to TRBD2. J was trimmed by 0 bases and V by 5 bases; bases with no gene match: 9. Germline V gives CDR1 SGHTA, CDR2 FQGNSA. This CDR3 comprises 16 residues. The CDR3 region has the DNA TGTGCCAGCAGCCTCAAGGAGACTAGCGTCTCCTACGAGCAGTACTTC. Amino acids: CASSLKETSVSYEQYF.

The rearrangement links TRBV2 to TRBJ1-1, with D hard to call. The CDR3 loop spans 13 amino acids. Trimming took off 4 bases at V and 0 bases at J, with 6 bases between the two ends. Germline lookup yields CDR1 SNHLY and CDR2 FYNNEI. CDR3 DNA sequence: TGTGCCAGCAGTGGGCAGGTGAACACTGAAGCTTTCTTT. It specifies CASSGQVNTEAFF.

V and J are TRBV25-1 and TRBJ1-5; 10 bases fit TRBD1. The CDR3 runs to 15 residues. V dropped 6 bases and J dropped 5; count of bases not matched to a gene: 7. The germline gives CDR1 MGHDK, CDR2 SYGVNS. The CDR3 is CASRGGTGVDQPQHF. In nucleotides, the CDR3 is TGTGCCAGCAGGGGTGGGACAGGGGTTGATCAGCCCCAGCATTTT.

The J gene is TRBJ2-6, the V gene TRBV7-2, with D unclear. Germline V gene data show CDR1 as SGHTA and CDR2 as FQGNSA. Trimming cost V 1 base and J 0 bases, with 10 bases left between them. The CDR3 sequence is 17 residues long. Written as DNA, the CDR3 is TGTGCCAGCAGCTTAGTATCCGGGTCCTCTGGGGCCAACGTCCTGACTTTC. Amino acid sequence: CASSLVSGSSGANVLTF.

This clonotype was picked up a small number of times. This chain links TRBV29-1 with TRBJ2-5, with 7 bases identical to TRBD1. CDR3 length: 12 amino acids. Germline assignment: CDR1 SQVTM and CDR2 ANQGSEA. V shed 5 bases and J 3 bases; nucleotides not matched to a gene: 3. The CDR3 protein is CSVRDSKETQYF. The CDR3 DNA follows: TGCAGCGTTCGGGACAGCAAAGAGACCCAGTACTTC.

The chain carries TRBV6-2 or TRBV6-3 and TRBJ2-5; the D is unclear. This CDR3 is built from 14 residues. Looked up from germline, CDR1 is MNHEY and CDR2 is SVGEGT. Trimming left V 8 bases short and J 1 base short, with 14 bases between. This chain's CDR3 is CASRRHPLQETQYF. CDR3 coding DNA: TGTGCCAGCCGACGACACCCCCTCCAAGAGACCCAGTACTTC.

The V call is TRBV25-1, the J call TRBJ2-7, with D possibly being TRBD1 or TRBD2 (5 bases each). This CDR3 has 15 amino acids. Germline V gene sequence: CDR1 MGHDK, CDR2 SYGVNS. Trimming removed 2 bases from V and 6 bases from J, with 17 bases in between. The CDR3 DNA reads TGTGCCAGCAGTGAAGATAGGGCCGGGGCTGGCGAGCAGTACTTC. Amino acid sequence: CASSEDRAGAGEQYF.

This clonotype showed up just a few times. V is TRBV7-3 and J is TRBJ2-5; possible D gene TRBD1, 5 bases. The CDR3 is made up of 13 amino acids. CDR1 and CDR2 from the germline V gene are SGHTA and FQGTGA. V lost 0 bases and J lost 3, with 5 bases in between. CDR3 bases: TGTGCCAGCAGCTTAACCAGGGAAGAGACCCAGTACTTC. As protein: CASSLTREETQYF.

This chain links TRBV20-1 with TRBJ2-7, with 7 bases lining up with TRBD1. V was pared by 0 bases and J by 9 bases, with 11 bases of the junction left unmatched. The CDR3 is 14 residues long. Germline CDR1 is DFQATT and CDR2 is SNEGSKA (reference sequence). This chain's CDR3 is CSAREGPGGYPQYF. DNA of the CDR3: TGCAGTGCTAGAGAGGGGCCAGGGGGATATCCGCAGTACTTC.

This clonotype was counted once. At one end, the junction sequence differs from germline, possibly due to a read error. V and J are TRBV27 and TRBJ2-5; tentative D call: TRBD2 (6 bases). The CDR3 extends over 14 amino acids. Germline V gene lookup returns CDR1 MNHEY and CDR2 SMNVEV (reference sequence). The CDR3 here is CASRRTGAQDTQYF. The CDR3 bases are TGTGCCAGCAGACGAACGGGAGCCCAAGACACCCAGTACTTC.

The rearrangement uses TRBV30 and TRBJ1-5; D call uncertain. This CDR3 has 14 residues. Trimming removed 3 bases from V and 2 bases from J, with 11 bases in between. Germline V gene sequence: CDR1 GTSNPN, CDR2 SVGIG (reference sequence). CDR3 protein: CAWRAGWGNQPQHF. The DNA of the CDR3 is TGTGCCTGGAGGGCAGGTTGGGGCAATCAGCCCCAGCATTTT.

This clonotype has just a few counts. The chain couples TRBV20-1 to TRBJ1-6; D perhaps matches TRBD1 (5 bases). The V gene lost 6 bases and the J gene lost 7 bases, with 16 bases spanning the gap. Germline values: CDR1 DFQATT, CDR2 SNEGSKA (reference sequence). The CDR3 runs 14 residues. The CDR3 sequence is CSANPGLQNSPLHF. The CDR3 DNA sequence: TGCAGTGCCAACCCGGGACTGCAGAATTCACCCCTCCACTTT.

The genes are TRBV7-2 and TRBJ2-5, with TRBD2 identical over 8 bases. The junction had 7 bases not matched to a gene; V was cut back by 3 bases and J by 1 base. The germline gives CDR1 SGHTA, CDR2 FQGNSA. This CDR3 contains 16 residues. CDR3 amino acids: CASSFSSGSTQETQYF. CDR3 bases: TGTGCCAGCAGCTTCTCCAGCGGGAGTACCCAAGAGACCCAGTACTTC.

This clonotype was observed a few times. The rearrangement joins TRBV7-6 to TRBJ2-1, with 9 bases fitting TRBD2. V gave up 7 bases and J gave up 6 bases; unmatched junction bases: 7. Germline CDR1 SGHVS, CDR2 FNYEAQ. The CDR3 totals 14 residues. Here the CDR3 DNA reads TGTGCCAGCACCCGACTAGCGGATATCAATGAGCAGTTCTTC. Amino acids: CASTRLADINEQFF.

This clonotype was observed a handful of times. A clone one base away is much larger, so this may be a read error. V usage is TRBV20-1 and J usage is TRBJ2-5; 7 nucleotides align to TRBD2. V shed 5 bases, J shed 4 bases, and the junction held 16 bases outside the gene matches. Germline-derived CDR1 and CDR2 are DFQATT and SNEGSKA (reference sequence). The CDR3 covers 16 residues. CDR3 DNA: TGCAGTGCTGGAAGTAGTCGAATAGGGGAGGGAGAGACCCAGTACTTC. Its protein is CSAGSSRIGEGETQYF.

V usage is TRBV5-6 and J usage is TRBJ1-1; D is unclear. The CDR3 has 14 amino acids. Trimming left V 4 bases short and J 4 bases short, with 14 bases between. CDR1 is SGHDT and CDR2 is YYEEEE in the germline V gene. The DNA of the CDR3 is TGTGCCAGCAGCGTGGGTGGGGAGGGCACTGAAGCTTTCTTT. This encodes CASSVGGEGTEAFF.